This T cell receptor (beta chain) was observed in a study of cytomegalovirus exposure and HLA in healthy donors (dated by TCRdb to about 2017). In terms of the full investigation: In an earlier analysis of some 550 of the donors, about 260 Gb of sequence data and 117 million unique TCR beta sequences from about 190 million T cells were reported. An early release that covered 640 HLA-typed donors contained approximately 300 gigabases of sequencing data and about 93 million unique TCR sequences. The genetic ancestry cluster associated with self-reported Caucasian donors included 81% of the 398 genotyped donors. The aim of the study was to test whether cataloging public T cell receptors could identify signatures of past pathogen exposure. The T cell repertoires of 666 subjects were profiled by immunosequencing and related to cytomegalovirus serostatus. Besides the first cohort of 666 subjects, a separate validation cohort made up of about 120 different subjects was used. High-throughput TCR immunosequencing, statistical association of individual TCRs with disease status, and machine learning were combined to predict cytomegalovirus infection status. In a later analysis, previously published TCR beta repertoires from 550 to 700 donors were re-analyzed and high-resolution HLA genotyping was added so that TCR occurrence patterns could be studied. In the later analysis, no new phenotypic data were used to find candidate immune exposures; instead, reliance was placed on TCR beta sequences and their occurrence across donors. To decide whether each TCR beta V gene segment behaved as functional or pseudogenic, an earlier analysis of some 580 of the donors relied on high-throughput TCR beta sequencing. Donor age, sex, ethnicity and CMV serostatus were compiled alongside the repertoire data. A later genetic analysis took genome-wide SNP genotypes for about three fifths of the 666 donors and used that subset as a discovery cohort. All discovery cohort repertoires had been generated using a single sequencing platform. HLA typing included class I and class II loci at four-digit resolution. The number of typed donors differed by locus: roughly 620-630 for A, B, C, DRB1 and DQB1; 500 to 550 for DQA1; approximately 600 for DPA1; and around 490 for DPB1. Several DR-DQ haplotypes were treated as single units for association and clustering because of strong linkage in the cohort. Among around 400 genotyped donors of the cohort, an average of roughly 230,000 unique TCR beta nucleotide sequences was sequenced per donor, of which roughly 17% were non-productive. Study-wide findings and limitations: Because HLA typing was missing for some donors at each locus, association tests included only the typed subset. Across donors, most TCR sequences were observed very rarely, whereas some public TCRs were present in many individuals. Linkage disequilibrium might explain the correlated functional status among segregating V segments, but an unknown experimental factor could not be ruled out. The 87-base-pair reads could not distinguish some IMGT-functional V segments, including TRBV6-2 and TRBV6-3, so those segments were excluded. At a false discovery rate of 0.05, a later analysis linked around 15,000 TCR beta sequences to specific HLA alleles. Roughly uniform sequencing depth across donors was assumed in presence/absence analyses, although this assumption may not hold. In a later analysis, HLA-associated TCR beta chains showed more clonal expansion and lower generation probabilities than non-associated chains that were equally common. A group of highly shared sequence variants was considered likely to be a technical artifact of the sequencing pipeline. About 15 rarely observed V segments, including chromosome 9 orphons, were excluded from the earlier analysis of approximately 500 of the donors because counts were too low. A further reported finding was that TCR beta sequences accurately predicted the HLA-A and HLA-B alleles for most subjects in the first cohort. The study gave a list of 150 to 200 TCR beta chains associated with cytomegalovirus. The authors suggested that the approach could potentially be extended to other disease states and immunological phenotypes. According to a later analysis, TCR association rates differed among HLA loci, with DRB1 alleles showing the most associated TCRs and HLA-C alleles showing the fewest. For the cohort, immune exposure information was limited to CMV serostatus. A later analysis found that most CMV-associated TCR beta chains appeared HLA-restricted, with HLA associations seemingly driven largely by CMV exposure. In a later genetic analysis, a missense DCLRE1C variant was associated with V-gene and J-gene trimming of TCR beta chains, and the association was replicated in an independent cohort. Only TCR beta chains were sequenced in this cohort, and the absence of alpha or paired-chain data limited detectable features. In an earlier analysis of over 550 of the donors, most TCR beta V segments were observed in productive rearrangements about 87% or about 30% of the time, broadly matching IMGT annotations. In both the original and validation cohorts, the classifier was reported to diagnose cytomegalovirus status with high specificity and sensitivity. In vitro tests confirmed that three of the cytomegalovirus-associated TCR beta chains recognize cytomegalovirus antigens. According to a later analysis, parvovirus B19, influenza, CMV and Epstein-Barr virus appeared linked to several top co-occurrence clusters. A later genetic analysis reported fewer N-insertions in productive TCRs among donors in an Asian-associated ancestry cluster than the roughly 620-donor mean. Strong co-occurrence of HLA alleles, especially DR and DQ, made assigning TCR associations to individual alleles difficult.

Library preparation used the immunoSEQ multiplex PCR assay. The multiplex PCR relied on a mix of 60 forward primers for TCR Vbeta segments and 13 reverse primers for TCR Jbeta segments. The CDR3 region of rearranged TCR beta genes was amplified from genomic DNA with a multiplex PCR assay. On the Illumina HiSeq System, the amplified TCR beta libraries were sequenced as 87-base-pair reads. As for the original processing: In a later analysis, about 80 million unique TCR beta chains were counted across the roughly 610 repertoires, and some 10 million of these chains were shared by at least two donors. To remove PCR and sequencing errors, raw reads were error-corrected and collapsed into unique sequences using a nearest-neighbor algorithm that merged closely related sequences. Alignment of CDR3 sequences to IMGT reference sequences was used to assign V, D and J gene segments. Each retained sequence needed at least a six-nucleotide match to both a V gene segment and a J gene segment. A rearrangement was called productive if the CDR3 had no stop codons and remained in frame with V and J, and every other rearrangement was called non-productive. Following IMGT convention, CDR3 was defined as the stretch from the second conserved V-encoded cysteine up to the conserved J-encoded phenylalanine. Sequences without an unambiguous match to a single V gene segment were excluded from the earlier analysis of several hundred of the donors. In an earlier analysis of approximately 590 of the donors, a V segment was called functional when productive rearrangements were above 56.7%, and segregating when the standard deviation between donors exceeded 5%. To diagnose cytomegalovirus status from the catalog of TCR beta chain sequences, a statistical classification framework was built. In a later analysis, TCR nucleotide sequences were compared against IMGT/GENE-DB human TR gene sequences so that V and J genes could be assigned. The TCRdist pipeline was used in a later analysis to assign CDR3 sequences and most-parsimonious VDJ recombination scenarios. In a later analysis, each TCR beta chain was defined by its CDR3 amino acid sequence together with its V-gene family, and reads without a unique V-gene family were excluded. As a way to deal with suspected cross-contamination and a sequencing artifact, a later analysis dropped approximately 570 nucleotide sequences that were highly shared and had low generation probability. A later analysis calculated a clonal expansion index for each public chain from normalized within-repertoire ranks of inferred template counts. In a later analysis, generation probabilities were computed with a VDJ recombination model fitted to out-of-frame rearrangements, and the resulting probabilities were checked against IGoR. Hypergeometric tests were used in a later analysis to score TCR-TCR, TCR-HLA and TCR-CMV co-occurrence, with a repertoire-size bias correction applied to the TCR pairs. In a later analysis, false discovery rates were estimated by permuting HLA or CMV assignments 20 times. In a later analysis, co-occurring TCRs were grouped using DBSCAN, with TCRdist sequence similarity added in when clustering inside HLA-allele-positive subsets. Repertoires with fewer than 30,000 or more than 120,000 public chains, plus five repertoires with anomalous nucleotide sharing, were excluded from co-occurrence clustering. Imported from immuneACCESS, the table was reduced by TCRdb to in-frame sequences with V and J called. These copies leave out some clones; in studies compared against another copy, an unresolved V gene accounts for under half, and the cause of the remainder is not known. V and J calls and clone size come straight from that table; D and trimming were deduced from the DNA. The sample's clone listing holds around 100,000 clones. Jointly, the top ten make up 3% to 4.5% of the sample.

In total, about 650 healthy bone marrow donors made up the cohort. Cohort members were all nominally healthy when sampled, although unrecorded immune exposures were likely present. The donor tested CMV seronegative, placing the donor among the roughly 400 seronegative members of the cohort. Every donor gave a peripheral blood sample, and the peripheral blood mononuclear cells from that sample were used for TCR beta sequencing. Genomic DNA extraction from the blood cell samples was performed with the Qiagen DNeasy Blood Extraction Kit. From the cysteine up to the phenylalanine, the CDR3 has a length of 15 residues. This entry keeps only the CDR3 DNA: 45 bases, framed from base 1. Trimming accounts for 4 bases at V and 13 bases at J, while the number of junction bases matched to no gene is 13. Sequences LGHNA (CDR1) and YSLEER (CDR2) are obtained from the germline V gene. On this clone itself: Its target antigen remains unknown.

Recombination joined TRBV4-3 with TRBJ1-4, with 9 bases aligning to TRBD1. The sequenced sample consisted of PBMCs. The TCR sequence derives from a man aged 30 to 39 in good health and CMV-seronegative. The DNA reads TGCGCCAGCAGCCTCAACCGGGACAGGGTTTTTGGACTGTTTTTT. This gives the protein CASSLNRDRVFGLFF.